This entry lists 10 T cell receptor beta chains sequenced from one sample in a study of Graves' ophthalmopathy and Graves' hyperthyroidism. RNA transcripts were the template, and TCR beta CDR3 regions were amplified from them. Amplification began with first-round RT-PCR using HTBI primers, then second-round multiplex PCR was performed. TCRdb redid the calling of the multiplex PCR reads with MiXCR, one entry per CDR3 protein. The data show some 350,000 distinct CDR3 sequences, about 17% seen once. The sample taken for sequencing was peripheral blood. The source of these receptors is an adult woman with stable Graves' hyperthyroidism.

The chain uses TRBV5-8 and TRBJ1-5; D is unresolved. The CDR3 totals 14 residues. V lost 1 base and J 4 bases, leaving 9 bases between the germline ends. Germline V CDR1 and CDR2: SGHTS, YDEGEE. The CDR3 bases are TGTGCCAGCAGCTTGATCGGATTAAATCAGCCCCAGCATTTT. This gives the protein CASSLIGLNQPQHF.

This clonotype was seen ten or more times. V and J are TRBV10-3 and TRBJ1-1, with a possible D match to TRBD1 (6 bases). There are 11 residues in the CDR3. Deletions cut 6 bases from V and 8 bases from J, with 10 bases between. Germline lookup yields CDR1 ENHRY and CDR2 SYGVKD. This CDR3 is CAISDGQEAFF. CDR3 DNA sequence: TGTGCCATCAGCGACGGACAGGAAGCTTTCTTT.

The chain recombines TRBV5-1 with TRBJ2-5; D unresolved. Germline CDR1 reads SGHRS; CDR2 reads YFSETQ. This CDR3 is built from 14 residues. V was clipped by 6 bases and J by 0 bases, with 12 bases between them. The CDR3 loop is CASIMYAYQETQYF. DNA for the CDR3: TGCGCCAGCATCATGTATGCGTACCAAGAGACCCAGTACTTC.

This clonotype was observed many times. The chain is built from TRBV27 and TRBJ2-7; tentatively, D is TRBD1 or TRBD2 (5 bases each). The germline gives CDR1 MNHEY, CDR2 SMNVEV (reference sequence). CDR3 length: 15 residues. V lost 1 base and J 2 bases, leaving 12 bases between the germline ends. The DNA for the CDR3 is TGTGCCAGCAGTTTATTCGGGACCCGGGCCTACGAGCAGTACTTC. Amino acid sequence: CASSLFGTRAYEQYF.

This clonotype was detected a few times. The V and J genes are TRBV20-1 and TRBJ2-7; 7 bases are a match to TRBD1. Germline loops: CDR1 DFQATT, CDR2 SNEGSKA (reference sequence). Trimming removed 1 base from V and 1 base from J; junction bases left unmatched: 7. The CDR3 is made up of 15 amino acids. CDR3 in amino acids: CSARGLGTESYEQYF. In DNA, the CDR3 is TGCAGTGCTAGAGGGCTCGGGACAGAATCCTACGAGCAGTACTTC.

J is TRBJ1-1 and V is TRBV28; maybe TRBD1 (6 bases). The CDR3 loop spans 13 amino acids. V gave up 7 bases and J gave up 11 bases, with 20 bases separating them. CDR1 MDHEN and CDR2 SYDVKM come from the germline V gene. CDR3 nucleotide sequence: TGTGCCAGCATCGCAGAAGTAGGGGGGCGGGCTTTCTTT. It encodes CASIAEVGGRAFF.

About this clonotype: This may be a read error: a much more frequent sequence differs by one nucleotide. The final CDR3 position lacks the conserved phenylalanine or tryptophan, pointing to a likely read error. Because the CDR3's place on the DNA is in doubt, the DNA is left out and the CDR3 is given as listed by TCRdb. The gene calls are TRBV9 and TRBJ1-2; no DNA check was done on the table's D call, TRBD1. The CDR3 spans 14 residues, counting both ends. Germline CDR1 reads SGDLS; CDR2 reads YYNGEE. The chain's CDR3 is CASSVSAREDGYSL.

The chain employs TRBV28 and TRBJ1-3; D unclear. V shed 2 bases and J shed 4 bases, with 12 bases lying between them. CDR1 MDHEN and CDR2 SYDVKM come from the germline V gene. The CDR3 loop spans 15 amino acids. The CDR3 spells CASSLVESRGNTIYF. For the CDR3, the DNA is TGTGCCAGCAGTTTAGTTGAGTCTCGGGGAAACACCATATATTTT. Using reference TRBV28 and TRBJ1-3 for the parts outside the CDR3, the full variable domain is DVKVTQSSRYLVKRTGEKVFLECVQDMDHENMFWYRQDPGLGLRLIYFSYDVKMKEKGDIPEGYSVSREKKERFSLILESASTNQTSMYLCASSLVESRGNTIYFGEGSWLTVV.

In this sample, this clonotype turned up many times. The V call is TRBV30, the J call TRBJ2-7, with D perhaps given as TRBD1 or TRBD2 (5 bases each). Trimming removed 5 bases from V and 4 bases from J, with 9 bases in between. From germline, CDR1 is GTSNPN and CDR2 SVGIG (reference sequence). The CDR3 loop spans 11 amino acids. CDR3 residues: CAWGTEYEQYF. CDR3 bases: TGTGCCTGGGGGACGGAATACGAGCAGTACTTC.

V usage is TRBV28 and J usage is TRBJ1-1; unclear D gene. Germline V lookup: CDR1 MDHEN, CDR2 SYDVKM. Trimming cost V 5 bases and J 1 base, with 8 bases left between them. This CDR3 has 13 amino acids. CDR3 in DNA: TGTGCCAGCAGTGCGTGGGCGAACACTGAAGCTTTCTTT. Protein sequence: CASSAWANTEAFF. Full variable domain (missing parts from reference TRBV28 and TRBJ1-1): DVKVTQSSRYLVKRTGEKVFLECVQDMDHENMFWYRQDPGLGLRLIYFSYDVKMKEKGDIPEGYSVSREKKERFSLILESASTNQTSMYLCASSAWANTEAFFGQGTRLTVV.